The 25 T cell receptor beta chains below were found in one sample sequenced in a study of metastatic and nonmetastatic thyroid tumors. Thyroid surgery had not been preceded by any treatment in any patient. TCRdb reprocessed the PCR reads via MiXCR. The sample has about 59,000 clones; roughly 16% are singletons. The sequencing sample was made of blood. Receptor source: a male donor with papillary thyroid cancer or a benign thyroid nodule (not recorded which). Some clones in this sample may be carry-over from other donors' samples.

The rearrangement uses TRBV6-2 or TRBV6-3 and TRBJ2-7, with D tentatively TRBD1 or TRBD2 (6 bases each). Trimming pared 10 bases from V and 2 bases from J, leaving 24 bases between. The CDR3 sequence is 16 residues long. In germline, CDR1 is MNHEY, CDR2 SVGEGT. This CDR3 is CAIIYSRDTGAYEQYF. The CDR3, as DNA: TGTGCCATCATTTACTCGCGGGACACCGGTGCCTACGAGCAGTACTTC.

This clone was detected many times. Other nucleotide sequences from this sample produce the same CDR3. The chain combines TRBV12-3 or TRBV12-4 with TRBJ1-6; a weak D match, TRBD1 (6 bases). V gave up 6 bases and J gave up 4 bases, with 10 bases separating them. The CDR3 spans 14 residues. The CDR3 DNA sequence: TGTGCCAGCAGACAAGACAGGTATAATTCACCCCTCCACTTT. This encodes CASRQDRYNSPLHF.

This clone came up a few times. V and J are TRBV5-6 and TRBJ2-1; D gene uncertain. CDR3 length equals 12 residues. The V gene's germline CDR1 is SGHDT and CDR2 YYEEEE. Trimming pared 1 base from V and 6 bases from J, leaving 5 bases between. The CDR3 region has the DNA TGTGCCAGCAGCTTGATAGGCAATGAGCAGTTCTTC. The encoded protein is CASSLIGNEQFF.

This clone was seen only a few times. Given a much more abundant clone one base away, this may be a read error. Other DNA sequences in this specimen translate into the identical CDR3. As DNA, the CDR3 is TGTGCCATCAGCGGTACAGAGAACTATGGCTACACATTC. This codes for CAISGTENYGYTF. This chain links TRBV10-3 with TRBJ1-2; D not certain. The CDR3 is 13 residues long. Germline V gene sequence: CDR1 ENHRY, CDR2 SYGVKD.

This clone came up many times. CDR3 DNA: TGCAGTGCGCAGCGAGGGGGAGGGGAGACTGAAGCTTTCTTT. Protein product: CSAQRGGGETEAFF. This chain connects TRBV20-1 to TRBJ1-1; D is possibly TRBD1 (6 bases). Germline lookup yields CDR1 DFQATT and CDR2 SNEGSKA (reference sequence). The CDR3 loop spans 14 amino acids. The V end lost 6 bases, the J end lost 5 bases, and 19 bases lay between the germline ends.

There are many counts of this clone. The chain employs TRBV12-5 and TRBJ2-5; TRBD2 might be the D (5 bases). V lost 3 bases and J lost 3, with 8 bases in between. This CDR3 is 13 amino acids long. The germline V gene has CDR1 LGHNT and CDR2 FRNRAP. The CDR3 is CASGLGLEETQYF. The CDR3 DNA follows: TGTGCTAGTGGTTTAGGACTCGAAGAGACCCAGTACTTC. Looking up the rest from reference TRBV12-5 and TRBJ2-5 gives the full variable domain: DARVTQTPRHKVTEMGQEVTMRCQPILGHNTVFWYRQTMMQGLELLAYFRNRAPLDDSGMPKDRFSAEMPDATLATLKIQPSEPRDSAVYFCASGLGLEETQYFGPGTRLLVL.

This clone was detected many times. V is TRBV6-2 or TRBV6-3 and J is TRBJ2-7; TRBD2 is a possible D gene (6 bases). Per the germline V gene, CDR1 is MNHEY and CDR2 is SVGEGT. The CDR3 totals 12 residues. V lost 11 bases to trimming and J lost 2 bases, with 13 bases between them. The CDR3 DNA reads TGTGCCGCCACTTCTAGCGCCTACGAGCAGTACTTC. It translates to CAATSSAYEQYF.

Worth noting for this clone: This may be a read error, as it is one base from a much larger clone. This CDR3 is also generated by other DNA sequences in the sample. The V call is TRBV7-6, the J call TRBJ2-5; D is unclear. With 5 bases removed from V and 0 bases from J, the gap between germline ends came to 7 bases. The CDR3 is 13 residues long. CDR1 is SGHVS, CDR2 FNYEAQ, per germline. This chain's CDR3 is CASSRVYQETQYF. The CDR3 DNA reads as TGTGCCAGCAGCCGTGTCTACCAAGAGACCCAGTACTTC.

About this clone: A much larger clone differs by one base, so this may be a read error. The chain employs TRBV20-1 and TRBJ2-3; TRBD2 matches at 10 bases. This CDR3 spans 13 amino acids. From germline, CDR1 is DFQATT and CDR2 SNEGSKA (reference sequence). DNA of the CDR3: TGCGGCGCGAGGCTAGCGGGAGAAGATACGCAGTATTTT. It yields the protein CGARLAGEDTQYF.

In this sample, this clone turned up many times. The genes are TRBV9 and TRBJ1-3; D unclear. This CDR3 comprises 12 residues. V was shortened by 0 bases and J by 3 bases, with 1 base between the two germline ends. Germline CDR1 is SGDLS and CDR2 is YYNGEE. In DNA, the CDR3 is TGTGCCAGCAGCGTAGGTGGAAACACCATATATTTT. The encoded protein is CASSVGGNTIYF.

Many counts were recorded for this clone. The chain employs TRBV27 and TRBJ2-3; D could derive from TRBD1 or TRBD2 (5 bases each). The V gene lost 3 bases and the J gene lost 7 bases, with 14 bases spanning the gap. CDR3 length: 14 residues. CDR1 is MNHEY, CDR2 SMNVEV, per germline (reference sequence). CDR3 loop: CASSLVGVPNTQYF. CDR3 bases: TGTGCCAGCAGTTTGGTGGGGGTCCCGAATACGCAGTATTTT.

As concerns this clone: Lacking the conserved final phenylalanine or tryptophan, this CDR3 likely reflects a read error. The CDR3 region has the DNA TGTGCCAGCAGTGAAACGGCAGTGTGGAACACCGGGGAGCTGTTTCTT. This codes for CASSETAVWNTGELFL. V is TRBV6-1 and J is TRBJ2-2; unclear D gene. CDR1 and CDR2 (germline): MNHNS, SASEGT. This CDR3 has 16 amino acids. V was cut by 2 bases and J by 1 base, with 11 bases left in between.

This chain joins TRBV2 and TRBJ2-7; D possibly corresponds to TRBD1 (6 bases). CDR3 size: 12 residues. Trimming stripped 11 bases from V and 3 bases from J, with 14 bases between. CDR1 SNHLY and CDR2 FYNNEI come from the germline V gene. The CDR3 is CAARDIYYEQYF. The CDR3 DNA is TGTGCCGCTCGGGACATATACTACGAGCAGTACTTC.

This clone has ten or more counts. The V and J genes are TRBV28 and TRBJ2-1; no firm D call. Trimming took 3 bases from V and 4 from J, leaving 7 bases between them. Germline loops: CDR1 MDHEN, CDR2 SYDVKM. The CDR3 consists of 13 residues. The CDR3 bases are TGTGCCAGCAGTTTCGACCTTTACAATGAGCAGTTCTTC. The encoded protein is CASSFDLYNEQFF. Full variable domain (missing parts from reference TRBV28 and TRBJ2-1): DVKVTQSSRYLVKRTGEKVFLECVQDMDHENMFWYRQDPGLGLRLIYFSYDVKMKEKGDIPEGYSVSREKKERFSLILESASTNQTSMYLCASSFDLYNEQFFGPGTRLTVL.

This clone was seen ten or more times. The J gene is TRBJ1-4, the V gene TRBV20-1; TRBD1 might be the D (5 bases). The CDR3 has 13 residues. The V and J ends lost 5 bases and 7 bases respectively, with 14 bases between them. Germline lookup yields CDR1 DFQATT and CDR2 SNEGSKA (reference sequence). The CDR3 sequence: CSALAGESEKLFF. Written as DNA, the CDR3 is TGCAGTGCTCTGGCGGGGGAAAGTGAAAAACTGTTTTTT.

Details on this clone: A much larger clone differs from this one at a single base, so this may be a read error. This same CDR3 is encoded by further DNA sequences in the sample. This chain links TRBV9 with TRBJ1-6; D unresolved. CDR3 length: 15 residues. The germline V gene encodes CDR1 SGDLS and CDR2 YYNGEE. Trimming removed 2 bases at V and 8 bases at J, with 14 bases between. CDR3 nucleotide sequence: TGTGCCAGCAGCGTTGATGGGCAGGTAGATTCACCCCTCCACTTT. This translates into CASSVDGQVDSPLHF.

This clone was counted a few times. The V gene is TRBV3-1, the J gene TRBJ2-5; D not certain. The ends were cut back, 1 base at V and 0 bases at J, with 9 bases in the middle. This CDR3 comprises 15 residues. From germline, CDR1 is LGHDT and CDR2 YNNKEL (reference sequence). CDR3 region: CASSQAPPDQETQYF. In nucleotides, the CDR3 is TGTGCCAGCAGCCAAGCGCCACCAGACCAAGAGACCCAGTACTTC.

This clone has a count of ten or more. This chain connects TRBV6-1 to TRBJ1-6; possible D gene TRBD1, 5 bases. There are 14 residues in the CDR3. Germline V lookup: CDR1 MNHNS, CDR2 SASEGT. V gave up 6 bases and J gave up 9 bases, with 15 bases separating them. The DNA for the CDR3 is TGTGCCAGCAGCCCCGACAGATTAGGTTCACCCCTCCACTTT. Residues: CASSPDRLGSPLHF.

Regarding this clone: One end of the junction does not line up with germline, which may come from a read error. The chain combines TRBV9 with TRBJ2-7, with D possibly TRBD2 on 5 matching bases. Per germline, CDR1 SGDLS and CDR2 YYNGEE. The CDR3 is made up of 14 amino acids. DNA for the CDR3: TGTTCCAGCAGCGGTCGGGTCTCGAGCTACGAGCAGTACTTC. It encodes CSSSGRVSSYEQYF.

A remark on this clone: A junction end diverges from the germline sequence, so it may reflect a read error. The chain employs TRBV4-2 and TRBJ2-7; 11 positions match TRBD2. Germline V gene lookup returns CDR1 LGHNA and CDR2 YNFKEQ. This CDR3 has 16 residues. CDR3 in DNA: TGTGCCAGCAGCCACGATAGCGGGGGGGCCCCCTACCAGCAGTACTTC. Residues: CASSHDSGGAPYQQYF.

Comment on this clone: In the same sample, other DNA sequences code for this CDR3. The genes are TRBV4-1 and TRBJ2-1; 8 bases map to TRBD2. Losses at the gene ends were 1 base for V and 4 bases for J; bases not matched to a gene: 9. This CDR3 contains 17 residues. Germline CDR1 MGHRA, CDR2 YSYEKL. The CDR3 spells CASSQGLLAGEYNEQFF. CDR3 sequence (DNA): TGCGCCAGCAGCCAAGGTCTCCTAGCGGGTGAGTACAATGAGCAGTTCTTC.

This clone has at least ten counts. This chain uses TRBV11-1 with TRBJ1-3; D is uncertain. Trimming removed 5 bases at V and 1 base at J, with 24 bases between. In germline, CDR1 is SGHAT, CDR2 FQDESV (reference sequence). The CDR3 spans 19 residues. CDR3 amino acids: CASSLLRPPRTDSGNTIYF. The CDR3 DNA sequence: TGTGCCAGCAGCCTACTACGACCCCCGAGGACCGATTCTGGAAACACCATATATTTT.

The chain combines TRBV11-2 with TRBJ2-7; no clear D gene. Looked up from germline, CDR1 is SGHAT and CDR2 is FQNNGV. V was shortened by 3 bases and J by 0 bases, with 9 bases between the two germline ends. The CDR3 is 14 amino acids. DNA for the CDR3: TGTGCCAGCAGCTTTCAGTGTTTCTCCTACGAGCAGTACGTC. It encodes CASSFQCFSYEQYV.

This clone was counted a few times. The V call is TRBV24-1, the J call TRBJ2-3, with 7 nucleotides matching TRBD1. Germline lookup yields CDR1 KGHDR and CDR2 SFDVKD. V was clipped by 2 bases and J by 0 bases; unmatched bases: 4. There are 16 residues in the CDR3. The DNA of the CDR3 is TGTGCCACCAGTGATTGGGGACAGACTAGCACAGATACGCAGTATTTT. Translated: CATSDWGQTSTDTQYF.

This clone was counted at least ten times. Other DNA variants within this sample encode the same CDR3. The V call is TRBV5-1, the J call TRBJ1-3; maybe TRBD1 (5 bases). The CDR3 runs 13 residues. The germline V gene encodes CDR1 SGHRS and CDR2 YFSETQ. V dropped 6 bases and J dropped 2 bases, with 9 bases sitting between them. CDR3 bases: TGCGCCAGCAAGCAGGGCACTGGAAACACCATATATTTT. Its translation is CASKQGTGNTIYF. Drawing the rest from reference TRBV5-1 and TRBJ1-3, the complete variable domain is KAGVTQTPRYLIKTRGQQVTLSCSPISGHRSVSWYQQTPGQGLQFLFEYFSETQRNKGNFPGRFSGRQFSNSRSEMNVSTLELGDSALYLCASKQGTGNTIYFGEGSWLTVV.